This paragraph reports one TCR beta chain. Profiled with immunoSEQ multiplex PCR; TCRdb holds only in-frame clones, not every one. The sample shows 55,000 to 80,000 clones, around 87% of them seen only once. Germline CDR1 is LGHNA and CDR2 is YNFKEQ. The CDR3 contains 16 residues. The germline V and J ends were trimmed by 0 bases and 7 bases, with 13 bases remaining between them. These data are taken from a study of blood T cell repertoires in COVID-19. At the level of the study: Donors in the United States, Italy and Spain gave samples during acute or convalescent COVID-19.

This chain links TRBV4-2 with TRBJ1-6; D is perhaps TRBD1 (6 bases). This clonotype was obtained from a woman aged 60-75 years with acute or convalescent COVID-19. Material for sequencing was peripheral blood. Here the CDR3 reads CASSQEGTPVNSPLHF. The CDR3 bases are TGTGCCAGCAGCCAAGAGGGGACACCGGTAAATTCACCCCTCCACTTT.